Presented here are 32 T cell receptor beta chains from one specimen sequenced in a study of cytotoxic CD8 clonotypes in ibrutinib-treated CLL. Repertoires were generated with immunoSEQ multiplex PCR, while TCRdb's copy carries only in-frame clones and drops some. The repertoire holds about 160,000 clones, with less than 85% as singletons. The sequences come from PBMCs, collected after 24 months of ibrutinib treatment. These receptors were obtained from a human donor with chronic lymphocytic leukemia.

This clone was counted a single time. The chain combines TRBV18 with TRBJ2-3; TRBD2 aligns across 10 bases. The V gene end was trimmed by 1 base and the J gene end by 4 bases; junction bases not matched to a gene: 5. Germline V lookup: CDR1 KGHSH, CDR2 LQKENI. The CDR3 consists of 16 residues. The CDR3 bases are TGTGCCAGCTCACCACGGGCTAGCGGGGGACCAGATACGCAGTATTTT. Protein product: CASSPRASGGPDTQYF.

V is TRBV28 and J is TRBJ2-5; a weak D match, TRBD2 (6 bases). Trimming removed 8 bases at V and 2 bases at J, with 12 bases between. This CDR3 has 13 residues. Per the germline V gene, CDR1 is MDHEN and CDR2 is SYDVKM. This chain's CDR3 is CASWGRRQETQYF. CDR3 nucleotide sequence: TGTGCCAGCTGGGGGAGGCGACAAGAGACCCAGTACTTC.

Notes on this clone: Other DNA variants within this sample encode the same CDR3. The chain joins TRBV18 to TRBJ1-3; D remains ambiguous. With 2 bases removed from V and 3 bases from J, the gap between germline ends came to 5 bases. The CDR3 sequence is 13 residues long. The germline V gene encodes CDR1 KGHSH and CDR2 LQKENI. CDR3 amino acids: CASSPAGGNTIYF. The DNA of the CDR3 is TGTGCCAGCTCACCAGCAGGTGGAAACACCATATATTTT.

This clone was recorded a few times. The V call is TRBV19, the J call TRBJ2-7; 7 nucleotides agree with TRBD2. The length of the CDR3 is 13 residues. J was trimmed by 4 bases and V by 4 bases; bases with no gene match: 4. Germline CDR1 reads LNHDA; CDR2 reads SQIVND (reference sequence). The CDR3 reads CASSTTRGYEQYF. The DNA for the CDR3 is TGTGCCAGTAGTACAACGCGGGGGTACGAGCAGTACTTC.

The V call is TRBV30, the J call TRBJ1-1, with D perhaps matching TRBD1 (6 bases). The V gene's germline CDR1 is GTSNPN and CDR2 SVGIG (reference sequence). The CDR3 length is 16 residues. The ends were cut back, 6 bases at V and 6 bases at J, with 26 bases in the middle. Here the CDR3 reads CACPRSRVRGYPEAFF. For the CDR3, the DNA is TGTGCCTGTCCCAGAAGTAGAGTCAGGGGTTACCCTGAAGCTTTCTTT.

This sequence joins TRBV6-1 and TRBJ1-1, with 7 positions matching TRBD1. Per germline, CDR1 MNHNS and CDR2 SASEGT. The CDR3 runs 12 residues. V lost 11 bases to trimming and J lost 0 bases; unmatched junction nucleotides: 3. The CDR3 DNA reads as TGTGCCGGCGACAGGGTGAACACTGAAGCTTTCTTT. Translated, it gives CAGDRVNTEAFF.

The genes are TRBV30 and TRBJ1-1, with D uncertain. Germline CDR1 is GTSNPN and CDR2 is SVGIG (reference sequence). The CDR3 is 11 amino acids. V dropped 2 bases and J dropped 0 bases, with 1 base sitting between them. The CDR3 nucleotides read TGTGCCTGGAGTATGAACACTGAAGCTTTCTTT. Protein product: CAWSMNTEAFF.

The genes are TRBV4-1 and TRBJ1-1; the D is unclear. This CDR3 region has 12 residues. Deletions cut 2 bases from V and 1 base from J, with 2 bases between. The germline CDR1 and CDR2 sequences are MGHRA and YSYEKL. CDR3 DNA sequence: TGCGCCAGCAGCCAAACGAACACTGAAGCTTTCTTT. Translating it yields CASSQTNTEAFF.

V gene TRBV4-1 combines with J gene TRBJ2-7; D remains unclear. Trimming took off 3 bases at V and 5 bases at J, with 8 bases between the two ends. Germline V gene data show CDR1 as MGHRA and CDR2 as YSYEKL. The CDR3 loop spans 12 amino acids. The CDR3 region has the DNA TGCGCCAGCAGCCAGACCGGCAACGAGCAGTACTTC. Translated, it gives CASSQTGNEQYF.

This chain links TRBV28 with TRBJ2-7, with 7 bases fitting TRBD2. This CDR3 has 14 residues. Germline V lookup: CDR1 MDHEN, CDR2 SYDVKM. V shed 2 bases and J 5 bases; nucleotides not matched to a gene: 6. The CDR3 DNA follows: TGTGCCAGCAGTTTACTAGCGGCGAAGAACGAGCAGTACTTC. Translated: CASSLLAAKNEQYF.

The chain is built from TRBV19 and TRBJ1-2; TRBD1 matches at 7 bases. The CDR3 contains 14 residues. From germline, CDR1 is LNHDA and CDR2 SQIVND (reference sequence). V was clipped by 7 bases and J by 3 bases; unmatched bases: 8. The CDR3 is CASILTGSHYGYTF. DNA of the CDR3: TGTGCCAGTATCTTGACAGGGTCCCACTATGGCTACACCTTC. Using reference TRBV19 and TRBJ1-2 for the parts outside the CDR3, the full variable domain is DGGITQSPKYLFRKEGQNVTLSCEQNLNHDAMYWYRQDPGQGLRLIYYSQIVNDFQKGDIAEGYSVSREKKESFPLTVTSAQKNPTAFYLCASILTGSHYGYTFGSGTRLTVV.

V is TRBV6-5 and J is TRBJ2-7; 8 bases line up with TRBD1. CDR1 MNHEY and CDR2 SVGAGI come from the germline V gene. Unmatched junction bases numbered 5, after V lost 4 bases and J lost 3 bases. CDR3 length equals 14 residues. The DNA of the CDR3 is TGTGCCAGCAGTTTTTGGACAGGGAGCTACGAGCAGTACTTC. It codes for CASSFWTGSYEQYF.

This chain links TRBV19 with TRBJ2-2; 7 nucleotides match TRBD2. Per the germline V gene, CDR1 is LNHDA and CDR2 is SQIVND (reference sequence). This CDR3 comprises 16 residues. Unmatched junction bases numbered 10, after V lost 4 bases and J lost 5 bases. CDR3 in DNA: TGTGCCAGTAGTACGGGACTTCTGGGGGGGACCGGGGAGCTGTTTTTT. Its protein is CASSTGLLGGTGELFF.

V gene TRBV18 combines with J gene TRBJ1-5; possibly TRBD1 for D (5 bases). Germline-derived CDR1 and CDR2 are KGHSH and LQKENI. Between the trimmed V and J ends, which lost 5 bases and 8 bases, there was a span of 25 bases. The CDR3 covers 17 residues. The DNA for the CDR3 is TGTGCCAGCTCAAAAACAGGCACGACCCCCGTGACAGAGCCCCAGCATTTT. It is translated as CASSKTGTTPVTEPQHF.

CDR3 residues: CSVAFGTVNNEQFF. As DNA, the CDR3 is TGCAGCGTTGCATTTGGGACAGTCAACAATGAGCAGTTCTTC. The V call is TRBV29-1, the J call TRBJ2-1, with 7 bases fitting TRBD1. The CDR3 length is 14 residues. CDR1 is SQVTM and CDR2 is ANQGSEA in the germline V gene. The trim removed 4 bases at V and 5 bases at J, leaving 8 bases unmatched.

The chain recombines TRBV19 with TRBJ1-1, with D unresolved. This CDR3 region has 11 residues. The ends were cut back, 4 bases at V and 8 bases at J, with 8 bases in the middle. Germline lookup yields CDR1 LNHDA and CDR2 SQIVND (reference sequence). CDR3 sequence (DNA): TGTGCCAGTAGTACCCCCACGGAAGCTTTCTTT. This codes for CASSTPTEAFF.

About this clone itself: One end of the junction is discordant with germline, which a read error may explain. This chain links TRBV5-1 with TRBJ2-7, with no clear D. The germline V gene has CDR1 SGHRS and CDR2 YFSETQ. This CDR3 region has 14 residues. The CDR3 DNA reads as TGCGCCAGCAGATTGGCCCAGAACAGTTACGAGCAGTACTTC. Translated: CASRLAQNSYEQYF.

The rearrangement uses TRBV4-1 and TRBJ2-3; TRBD2 matches at 8 bases. This CDR3 region has 16 residues. The trim removed 0 bases at V and 2 bases at J, leaving 4 bases unmatched. Germline CDR1 reads MGHRA; CDR2 reads YSYEKL. In nucleotides, the CDR3 is TGCGCCAGCAGCCAAGAGGGAGCGGGGGCCACAGATACGCAGTATTTT. Protein: CASSQEGAGATDTQYF.

The chain employs TRBV7-2 and TRBJ2-1; D might be TRBD1 (6 bases). This CDR3 is built from 14 residues. Looked up from germline, CDR1 is SGHTA and CDR2 is FQGNSA. Trimming shortened V by 8 bases and J by 0 bases, and 11 bases separated the two germline ends. The CDR3 spells CASGVGGSYNEQFF. In DNA form, the CDR3 reads TGTGCCAGCGGAGTAGGGGGCTCCTACAATGAGCAGTTCTTC.

J is TRBJ2-6 and V is TRBV19, with D maybe TRBD1 (5 bases). CDR1 LNHDA and CDR2 SQIVND come from the germline V gene (reference sequence). The V end lost 2 bases, the J end lost 0 bases, and 5 bases lay between the germline ends. The CDR3 length is 15 residues. The CDR3 is CASSIQGSGANVLTF. CDR3 bases: TGTGCCAGTAGTATACAGGGCTCTGGGGCCAACGTCCTGACTTTC.

This rearrangement joins TRBV19 to TRBJ1-2, with 7 bases fitting TRBD1. CDR1 and CDR2 from the germline V gene are LNHDA and SQIVND (reference sequence). This CDR3 comprises 15 residues. V shed 4 bases and J 4 bases; nucleotides not matched to a gene: 9. The CDR3 DNA is TGTGCCAGTAGTACTCCCGGGACAGTGAGCTATGGCTACACCTTC. This encodes CASSTPGTVSYGYTF.

This clone was seen a few times. This chain uses TRBV6-5 with TRBJ1-2; D is perhaps TRBD1 (5 bases). Trimming took off 6 bases at V and 9 bases at J, with 14 bases between the two ends. The CDR3 loop spans 12 amino acids. Germline V gives CDR1 MNHEY, CDR2 SVGAGI. CDR3 bases: TGTGCCAGCAGCTTAATCGGGGGTAGCTACACCTTC. As protein: CASSLIGGSYTF.

The gene calls are TRBV19 and TRBJ2-5; D uncertain. Germline V gives CDR1 LNHDA, CDR2 SQIVND (reference sequence). V lost 5 bases, J lost 1 base, and 8 bases lay in between. There are 13 residues in the CDR3. The chain's CDR3 is CASSVSTQETQYF. The CDR3 DNA sequence: TGTGCCAGTAGTGTGAGTACCCAAGAGACCCAGTACTTC.

The table lists this clone with a count of one. This rearrangement joins TRBV7-6 to TRBJ1-1, with 8 bases fitting TRBD1. The CDR3 extends over 15 amino acids. The trim removed 1 base at V and 6 bases at J, leaving 7 bases unmatched. Per the germline V gene, CDR1 is SGHVS and CDR2 is FNYEAQ. In nucleotides, the CDR3 is TGTGCCAGCAGCTTAGGGACAGGGAGTTCTCCTGAAGCTTTCTTT. Protein sequence: CASSLGTGSSPEAFF.

The chain employs TRBV28 and TRBJ2-4; maybe TRBD2 (6 bases). The germline V gene has CDR1 MDHEN and CDR2 SYDVKM. CDR3 size: 16 residues. V lost 5 bases, J lost 0 bases, and 14 bases lay in between. CDR3: CASSQGGVLAKNIQYF. For the CDR3, the DNA is TGTGCCAGCAGTCAAGGCGGGGTACTAGCCAAAAACATTCAGTACTTC.

The chain recombines TRBV28 with TRBJ1-5; no firm D call. The length of the CDR3 is 14 residues. Trimming cost V 8 bases and J 2 bases, with 13 bases left between them. Germline CDR1 MDHEN, CDR2 SYDVKM. For the CDR3, the DNA is TGTGCCAGCGGCATCACGTTGGGCAATCAGCCCCAGCATTTT. It translates to CASGITLGNQPQHF.

This clone appeared a few times. The V call is TRBV5-1, the J call TRBJ2-1; 8 bases are a match to TRBD2. Germline assignment: CDR1 SGHRS and CDR2 YFSETQ. The CDR3 extends over 15 amino acids. Trimming removed 1 base from V and 4 bases from J; junction bases left unmatched: 4. As DNA, the CDR3 is TGCGCCAGCAGCTTGTTTACTAGCGGTTACAATGAGCAGTTCTTC. This codes for CASSLFTSGYNEQFF.

In DNA, the CDR3 is TGTGCCAGCAGCCCACGGGACAGCTACCAAGAGACCCAGTACTTC. It specifies CASSPRDSYQETQYF. J is TRBJ2-5 and V is TRBV7-9; 7 positions match TRBD1. The CDR3 is made up of 15 amino acids. In germline, CDR1 is SEHNR, CDR2 FQNEAQ (reference sequence). V was clipped by 5 bases and J by 0 bases; unmatched bases: 6.

This rearrangement joins TRBV7-3 to TRBJ2-1, with D uncertain. The CDR3 length is 13 residues. CDR1 is SGHTA and CDR2 is FQGTGA in the germline V gene. V dropped 2 bases and J dropped 4 bases, with 6 bases sitting between them. This CDR3 is CASSLGMYNEQFF. The CDR3 DNA follows: TGTGCCAGCAGCTTAGGTATGTACAATGAGCAGTTCTTC.

J is TRBJ1-1 and V is TRBV9; D is unresolved. The V gene lost 3 bases and the J gene lost 3 bases, with 9 bases spanning the gap. The germline V gene has CDR1 SGDLS and CDR2 YYNGEE. CDR3 size: 13 residues. CDR3 nucleotide sequence: TGTGCCAGCAGCGCAAACACCTACACTGAAGCTTTCTTT. Translation: CASSANTYTEAFF.

This clone was observed at least ten times. The chain has TRBV27 and TRBJ1-5; perhaps TRBD1 as D (6 bases). V lost 7 bases to trimming and J lost 15 bases, with 22 bases between them. Germline-derived CDR1 and CDR2 are MNHEY and SMNVEV (reference sequence). The CDR3 length is 13 residues. CDR3 in DNA: TGTGCCAGCACGGAGACTCCGACCCAGGGGTGGCATTTT. Protein product: CASTETPTQGWHF.

This clone was seen once. The chain carries TRBV18 and TRBJ1-1; 11 positions match TRBD1. The germline V gene has CDR1 KGHSH and CDR2 LQKENI. Germline trimming cut 3 bases from V and 0 bases from J; bases unmatched to any gene: 3. CDR3 length: 16 residues. CDR3 nucleotides: TGTGCCAGCTCACCTCGGACAGGGGGCCTGAACACTGAAGCTTTCTTT. Its translation: CASSPRTGGLNTEAFF.